This T cell receptor (beta chain) was sequenced for a study of CD8+ T cells in alopecia areata (dated by TCRdb to 2016 to 2018). Some background on the complete study: The treated patients took part in an open-label pilot trial in which moderate-to-severe alopecia areata was treated with oral tofacitinib at 5 to 10 mg twice daily. The SALT score, which quantifies the percentage of affected scalp surface area, was used to measure disease severity in treated patients. The study used high-throughput TCRbeta sequencing to examine T cell clonal expansion in alopecia areata, in both the C3H/HeJ mouse model and human patients. RNA was obtained with the PAXgene miRNA kit for fixed scalp, the miRNeasy kit for PBMCs, and the RNeasy kit for mouse skin. Scalp clonality was compared across normal scalp (n=4), patchy alopecia areata scalp (n=8), and alopecia totalis/universalis scalp (n=8). On the human side, TCRbeta sequencing was run on scalp tissue and on sorted CD4+ and CD8+ peripheral blood T cells from healthy controls and from alopecia areata patients with either patchy or totalis/universalis disease. Patients stayed on tofacitinib for 6 to 18 months and then had 6 months of follow-up off drug so that delayed response and recurrence could be assessed. Amplification of TCRbeta CDR3 regions was done by immunoSEQ multiplex PCR using 35 Vbeta forward primers and 13 Jbeta reverse primers. Biopsies were taken from tofacitinib-treated patients at baseline and again at 4 and 24 weeks into treatment, and several of those patients also had a later scalp biopsy.

As for this clone: The specificity of this receptor is unknown. Base qualities were left out, and no much larger clone turns up one base away.

From its cysteine to its phenylalanine, the CDR3 spans 12 amino acids. The DNA shown is the 36-base CDR3, in frame from base 1. V gives up 3 bases and J gives up 5 bases, and the segment between their germline ends measures 11 bases. The germline V gene (reference sequence) yields GTSNPN for CDR1 and SVGIG for CDR2. Library prep was done by the immunoSEQ multiplex PCR assay. RNA was extracted from all samples and reverse transcribed into cDNA, which served as template for TCR sequencing. SuperScript III was used to make first-strand cDNA, primed with a 2:1 mix of oligo-dT and random hexamers. Amplification bias was assessed with a synthetic immune receptor repertoire, and residual bias was removed computationally. Regarding the original processing steps: Raw reads were preprocessed to remove errors, and CDR3 was defined according to IMGT conventions as the region from the conserved cysteine to phenylalanine. Clonality was computed as 1 minus the Shannon entropy, with the entropy normalized by log2 of the number of productive unique TCRs. Scalp TCRbeta sequences were cross-referenced with sorted blood CD4 and CD8 repertoires so that the CD4 or CD8 identity of scalp clones could be inferred. TCRdb carries this immuneACCESS record with in-frame sequences only. Its versions omit some clonotypes, under half of them owing to an unresolved V gene in the studies checked, with the rest unexplained. The V and J calls and clone size were taken over from that table, and D and trimming were inferred from the DNA. The sample table shows over 150,000 clones, and roughly three fifths are seen once. The ten most abundant clones make up about 0.69% of the sample.

In the paper's terms, the time point label means: 4 weeks on oral tofacitinib. Read against the paper, the sample's treatment or condition label means: oral pan-JAK inhibitor, 5-10 mg twice daily. Lesional scalp punch biopsies and peripheral blood were obtained from alopecia areata patients. PBMCs were separated by density centrifugation and stained for CD3, CD4 and CD8, after which CD4+ and CD8+ T cells were sorted on a FACSAria. What the study reported, not specific to this receptor: Because the treated cohort was small and included a single nonresponder, larger studies are needed to assess links between baseline CD8+ expansion and response. With tofacitinib, both scalp clonality and the number of expanded CD8+ clones among the top 100 scalp clones went down significantly. Scalp TCR repertoire analysis is complicated because resident alphabeta T cells in normal human skin are also sequenced, whereas mouse skin is dominated by gammadelta T cells. Compared with normal scalp, lesional scalp, particularly in alopecia totalis/universalis, had higher clonality and more expanded CD8+ clones, which suggests antigenic drive. Shared TCR sequences between patients were less evident than in mice, which may be partly attributable to HLA diversity in the patient population. Many expanded lesional clones were found to persist in scalp and blood during tofacitinib treatment, and relapse after treatment cessation may be partly explained by this persistence.

The receptor comes from a human donor with alopecia areata. This specimen was CD4+ T cells sorted from blood, taken at week 4, from a patient treated with tofacitinib. The chain links TRBV30 with TRBJ2-7; the D gene lacks a confident call. In nucleotide form, the sequence is TGTGCCTGGAGCGACTCAGATAACGAGCAGTACTTC. Translation gives CAWSDSDNEQYF. The reference TRBV30 and TRBJ2-7 proteins fill in what lies around the CDR3, so the full variable domain reads SQTIHQWPATLVQPVGSPLSLECTVEGTSNPNLYWYRQAAGRGLQLLFYSVGIGQISSEVPQNLSASRPQDRQFILSSKKLLLSDSGFYLCAWSDSDNEQYFGPGTRLTVT.